This TCR beta chain emerged from a study of T cell responses to AZD1222 COVID-19 vaccine. A note on this clone: Its specificity is unknown. This sample includes further DNA sequences coding for the same CDR3.

There are 14 residues in the CDR3. The germline gives CDR1 SGDLS, CDR2 YYNGEE. The V end lost 3 bases, the J end lost 0 bases, and 6 bases lay between the germline ends. TCRdb's copy holds only in-frame clones and misses some; the assay was immunoSEQ multiplex PCR. The repertoire consists of some 120,000 clones, with around 88% occurring once and the leading ten covering around 10%. Study-level points and caveats: Following two doses of AZD1222, Spike-specific TCR breadth and depth rose. Donors in the cohort were predominantly white British and more often female, and clonal diversity was possibly underestimated. Only a handful of AZD1222 recipients, more than five in all, had baseline seropositivity.

Sequenced here: peripheral blood, sampled on day 0 of MenACWY control vaccination. The V gene is TRBV9, the J gene TRBJ1-4, with D hard to call. This receptor was identified in an adult in good health. CDR3 DNA: TGTGCCAGCAGCGCCACGGCAACTAATGAAAAACTGTTTTTT. Translated, it gives CASSATATNEKLFF.